The 25 T cell receptor beta chains below come from one sample, sequenced in a study of T cell responses to AZD1222 COVID-19 vaccine. The data were produced by immunoSEQ multiplex PCR, yet TCRdb's version contains in-frame clones alone and is incomplete. The sample holds 100,000 to 150,000 clones, around 92% seen once. Material: peripheral blood, obtained on day 0 of AZD1222 vaccination. The receptors were gathered from an adult in good health.

This clone showed up just once. J is TRBJ2-3 and V is TRBV4-1; 10 nucleotides line up with TRBD2. The germline CDR1 and CDR2 sequences are MGHRA and YSYEKL. The V and J ends lost 2 bases and 2 bases, in that order; junction bases with no gene match: 10. The CDR3 runs to 18 residues. This CDR3 reads CASSQRILAGSHTDTQYF. The CDR3 nucleotides read TGCGCCAGCAGCCAAAGGATACTAGCGGGAAGTCACACAGATACGCAGTATTTT.

The J gene is TRBJ1-1, the V gene TRBV27; D is uncertain. The V end lost 5 bases, the J end lost 7 bases, and 14 bases lay between the germline ends. Germline V gives CDR1 MNHEY, CDR2 SMNVEV (reference sequence). The CDR3 contains 13 residues. CDR3 loop: CASSRISPGEAFF. The CDR3 DNA sequence: TGTGCCAGCAGTAGAATCTCTCCAGGTGAAGCTTTCTTT.

The V call is TRBV7-8, the J call TRBJ2-3; 7 bases match TRBD1. The CDR3 length is 15 residues. The trim removed 3 bases at V and 6 bases at J, leaving 9 bases unmatched. Looked up from germline, CDR1 is SGHVS and CDR2 is FQNEAQ. The CDR3 nucleotides are TGTGCCAGCAGCTTCCGGGACAGATTCGAGGATACGCAGTATTTT. Translated: CASSFRDRFEDTQYF.

The chain combines TRBV9 with TRBJ2-2; D possibly corresponds to TRBD1 (6 bases). This CDR3 spans 14 amino acids. Germline V gene lookup returns CDR1 SGDLS and CDR2 YYNGEE. The ends were cut back, 3 bases at V and 5 bases at J, with 11 bases in the middle. The CDR3 nucleotides read TGTGCCAGCAGCGAGCCAGGGACAACCGGGGAGCTGTTTTTT. Protein: CASSEPGTTGELFF.

A single count supports this clone. V gene TRBV9 combines with J gene TRBJ2-3, with 12 positions matching TRBD2. This CDR3 is 16 amino acids long. V was pared by 3 bases and J by 5 bases, with 7 bases of the junction left unmatched. The germline gives CDR1 SGDLS, CDR2 YYNGEE. The CDR3 DNA reads TGTGCCAGCAGCGCCCACGGACTAGCGGGGAAAGATACGCAGTATTTT. It yields the protein CASSAHGLAGKDTQYF.

This chain connects TRBV4-1 to TRBJ2-7; 10 bases are shared with TRBD2. Losses at the gene ends were 4 bases for V and 1 base for J; bases not matched to a gene: 10. The CDR3 has 17 amino acids. Looked up from germline, CDR1 is MGHRA and CDR2 is YSYEKL. The CDR3 region has the DNA TGCGCCAGCAGCCGAGACACAGCGGGAGGGACTTCCTACGAGCAGTACTTC. Its translation is CASSRDTAGGTSYEQYF.

The chain carries TRBV19 and TRBJ1-2, with D tentatively TRBD1 (5 bases). The length of the CDR3 is 14 residues. Germline-derived CDR1 and CDR2 are LNHDA and SQIVND (reference sequence). With 7 bases removed from V and 3 bases from J, the gap between germline ends came to 15 bases. CDR3 DNA sequence: TGTGCCAGTACCCCTGCCAGGGATGACTATGGCTACACCTTC. This encodes CASTPARDDYGYTF.

The genes are TRBV2 and TRBJ2-7; D possibly corresponds to TRBD2 (6 bases). This CDR3 comprises 14 residues. The V and J ends lost 3 bases and 2 bases respectively, with 11 bases between them. Germline V gene sequence: CDR1 SNHLY, CDR2 FYNNEI. CDR3 in amino acids: CASSERRVAYEQYF. CDR3 DNA: TGTGCCAGCAGTGAGCGGAGGGTGGCCTACGAGCAGTACTTC. The full variable domain, with the rest looked up from reference TRBV2 and TRBJ2-7, is EPEVTQTPSHQVTQMGQEVILRCVPISNHLYFYWYRQILGQKVEFLVSFYNNEISEKSEIFDDQFSVERPDGSNFTLKIRSTKLEDSAMYFCASSERRVAYEQYFGPGTRLTVT.

The chain has TRBV11-2 and TRBJ2-5; a weak D match, TRBD2 (5 bases). V lost 6 bases, J lost 1 base, and 12 bases lay in between. This CDR3 is 14 amino acids long. From germline, CDR1 is SGHAT and CDR2 FQNNGV. The CDR3 loop is CASSYVDFQETQYF. The CDR3 DNA reads as TGTGCCAGCAGTTATGTGGACTTCCAAGAGACCCAGTACTTC.

The chain joins TRBV19 to TRBJ2-2, with 8 bases fitting TRBD2. The CDR3 runs to 14 residues. Germline V lookup: CDR1 LNHDA, CDR2 SQIVND (reference sequence). The junction had 8 bases not matched to a gene; V was cut back by 7 bases and J by 7 bases. CDR3 coding DNA: TGTGCCAGTAACCGGGAGGGCCCGGGCGGGGAGCTGTTTTTT. It encodes CASNREGPGGELFF.

The chain is built from TRBV18 and TRBJ1-5, with 7 nucleotides matching TRBD1. With 3 bases clipped from V and 4 bases from J, the junction kept 12 bases outside the gene matches. The CDR3 runs to 17 residues. The V gene's germline CDR1 is KGHSH and CDR2 LQKENI. As DNA, the CDR3 is TGTGCCAGCTCACCTCGTCAGAGTAGGGGGCAGAATCAGCCCCAGCATTTT. Translation: CASSPRQSRGQNQPQHF. The full variable domain, in which reference TRBV18 and TRBJ1-5 provide the parts outside the CDR3, is NAGVMQNPRHLVRRRGQEARLRCSPMKGHSHVYWYRQLPEEGLKFMVYLQKENIIDESGMPKERFSAEFPKEGPSILRIQQVVRGDSAAYFCASSPRQSRGQNQPQHFGDGTRLSIL.

The chain uses TRBV28 and TRBJ2-7; D is undetermined. This CDR3 has 11 residues. V was pared by 4 bases and J by 4 bases, with 5 bases between. Germline values: CDR1 MDHEN, CDR2 SYDVKM. CDR3 protein: CASSWGYEQYF. In DNA form, the CDR3 reads TGTGCCAGCAGTTGGGGTTACGAGCAGTACTTC.

The chain combines TRBV7-9 with TRBJ2-7, with D possibly matching TRBD2 (5 bases). V lost 5 bases and J 6 bases, leaving 11 bases between the germline ends. Germline CDR1 is SEHNR and CDR2 is FQNEAQ (reference sequence). The CDR3 is 12 amino acids. CDR3 in amino acids: CASSPTGVEQYF. The DNA for the CDR3 is TGTGCCAGCAGCCCAACCGGGGTCGAGCAGTACTTC.

The chain combines TRBV6-1 with TRBJ1-1; 7 nucleotides line up with TRBD1. CDR3 length equals 13 residues. Germline V gene lookup returns CDR1 MNHNS and CDR2 SASEGT. J gave up 1 base and V 6 bases, and 2 bases lay outside the gene matches. CDR3 coding DNA: TGTGCCAGCAGCAGGACAGGGAACACTGAAGCTTTCTTT. Translated, it gives CASSRTGNTEAFF.

This chain joins TRBV7-6 and TRBJ2-7, with a possible D match to TRBD2 (5 bases). V was pared by 3 bases and J by 2 bases, with 20 bases between. This CDR3 comprises 17 residues. Germline V gene data show CDR1 as SGHVS and CDR2 as FNYEAQ. CDR3 region: CASSFEASQRWTYEQYF. In nucleotides, the CDR3 is TGTGCCAGCAGCTTTGAAGCTAGCCAGCGGTGGACCTACGAGCAGTACTTC.

CDR3 nucleotide sequence: TGTGCCAGCAGTTTTGGAGAAAACACTGAAGCTTTCTTT. It is translated as CASSFGENTEAFF. The chain links TRBV12-3 or TRBV12-4 to TRBJ1-1; the D is unclear. Trimming took off 3 bases at V and 2 bases at J, with 7 bases between the two ends. The CDR3 has 13 amino acids.

V is TRBV21-1 and J is TRBJ1-5; TRBD1 was called by the table and not checked on the DNA. TRBV21-1 is reported as a pseudogene. The CDR3 covers 17 residues. CDR3 sequence reads: CASSPGRQGESNQPQHF. Here the CDR3 DNA reads TGTGCCAGCAGCCCAGGACGACAGGGGGAAAGCAATCAGCCCCAGCATTTT.

The chain is built from TRBV10-3 and TRBJ2-3, with a tentative D call TRBD1 (5 bases). The CDR3 length is 14 residues. V was shortened by 8 bases and J by 2 bases, with 14 bases between the two germline ends. Germline CDR1 and CDR2: ENHRY and SYGVKD. Here the CDR3 reads CAIQGSPATDTQYF. CDR3 DNA: TGTGCCATCCAGGGTTCGCCGGCCACAGATACGCAGTATTTT.

V gene TRBV7-8 combines with J gene TRBJ1-5; D possibly corresponds to TRBD1 (5 bases). The CDR3 length is 17 residues. With 1 base removed from V and 9 bases from J, the gap between germline ends came to 22 bases. Germline V gives CDR1 SGHVS, CDR2 FQNEAQ. CDR3 protein: CASSLVPTPSLGGPQHF. CDR3 in DNA: TGTGCCAGCAGCTTAGTCCCAACCCCATCCCTTGGGGGGCCCCAGCATTTT.

The rearrangement uses TRBV30 and TRBJ1-3; TRBD1 agrees at 9 bases. Germline V gene sequence: CDR1 GTSNPN, CDR2 SVGIG (reference sequence). This CDR3 region has 16 residues. V lost 0 bases to trimming and J lost 4 bases; unmatched junction nucleotides: 7. The CDR3 sequence is CAWSVSWTGDGNTIYF. As DNA, the CDR3 is TGTGCCTGGAGTGTATCCTGGACAGGGGACGGAAACACCATATATTTT.

The chain combines TRBV11-2 with TRBJ2-7, with 8 bases lining up with TRBD1. CDR1 SGHAT and CDR2 FQNNGV come from the germline V gene. The CDR3 spans 16 residues. With 5 bases clipped from V and 4 bases from J, the junction kept 13 bases outside the gene matches. CDR3 region: CASSLPTTGALYEQYF. Written as DNA, the CDR3 is TGTGCCAGCAGCCTACCCACGACAGGGGCTTTATACGAGCAGTACTTC.

Points on this clone: This specimen includes other DNA sequences encoding the same CDR3. J is TRBJ2-7 and V is TRBV30; D is ambiguous. The CDR3 is 12 residues long. Germline CDR1 GTSNPN, CDR2 SVGIG (reference sequence). V was trimmed by 2 bases and J by 6 bases, leaving 11 bases between them. The CDR3 DNA is TGTGCCTGGAGTCCCCGTTCTGGCGAGCAGTACTTC. Residues: CAWSPRSGEQYF.

J is TRBJ2-7 and V is TRBV11-3; 7 nucleotides agree with TRBD1. The germline V gene encodes CDR1 SGHNT and CDR2 YENEEA. V lost 5 bases and J lost 0; bases outside the gene matches: 7. The CDR3 runs to 15 residues. This CDR3 reads CASSPPRQGSYEQYF. Here the CDR3 DNA reads TGTGCCAGCAGCCCGCCTCGACAGGGCTCCTACGAGCAGTACTTC.

The chain recombines TRBV3-1 (or the pseudogene TRBV3-2) with TRBJ2-2; D is possibly TRBD2 (6 bases). Germline V lookup: CDR1 LGHDT, CDR2 YNNKEL (reference sequence). V lost 1 base and J 6 bases, leaving 9 bases between the germline ends. CDR3 size: 14 residues. The CDR3 nucleotides are TGTGCCAGCAGCCAAGCAGGGAGGCCCGGGGAGCTGTTTTTT. Translating gives CASSQAGRPGELFF.

This chain uses TRBV18 with TRBJ1-5; D gene uncertain. CDR1 KGHSH and CDR2 LQKENI come from the germline V gene. The CDR3 has 13 residues. V was trimmed by 5 bases and J by 4 bases, leaving 9 bases between them. The CDR3 nucleotides are TGTGCCAGCTCATCCGAAGGGAATCAGCCCCAGCATTTT. Amino acids: CASSSEGNQPQHF.